Sequencing of this T cell receptor (beta chain) was carried out in a study of blood T cell repertoires in COVID-19. Here immunoSEQ multiplex PCR was the method, and the copy in TCRdb shows in-frame clones only, minus some. Among nearly 85,000 clones listed, 80% to 90% were seen once. The V end was cut by 8 bases, the J end by 4 bases, with 11 bases between. The CDR3 is made up of 12 amino acids. Germline V gene data show CDR1 as KGHSH and CDR2 as LQKENI. Material: peripheral blood. This chain uses TRBV18 with TRBJ1-1, with D tentatively TRBD1 (5 bases). The receptor was isolated from a woman between 55 and 75 years old with acute or convalescent COVID-19. CDR3: CASIGGGTEAFF. CDR3 coding DNA: TGTGCCAGCATCGGGGGGGGCACTGAAGCTTTCTTT.